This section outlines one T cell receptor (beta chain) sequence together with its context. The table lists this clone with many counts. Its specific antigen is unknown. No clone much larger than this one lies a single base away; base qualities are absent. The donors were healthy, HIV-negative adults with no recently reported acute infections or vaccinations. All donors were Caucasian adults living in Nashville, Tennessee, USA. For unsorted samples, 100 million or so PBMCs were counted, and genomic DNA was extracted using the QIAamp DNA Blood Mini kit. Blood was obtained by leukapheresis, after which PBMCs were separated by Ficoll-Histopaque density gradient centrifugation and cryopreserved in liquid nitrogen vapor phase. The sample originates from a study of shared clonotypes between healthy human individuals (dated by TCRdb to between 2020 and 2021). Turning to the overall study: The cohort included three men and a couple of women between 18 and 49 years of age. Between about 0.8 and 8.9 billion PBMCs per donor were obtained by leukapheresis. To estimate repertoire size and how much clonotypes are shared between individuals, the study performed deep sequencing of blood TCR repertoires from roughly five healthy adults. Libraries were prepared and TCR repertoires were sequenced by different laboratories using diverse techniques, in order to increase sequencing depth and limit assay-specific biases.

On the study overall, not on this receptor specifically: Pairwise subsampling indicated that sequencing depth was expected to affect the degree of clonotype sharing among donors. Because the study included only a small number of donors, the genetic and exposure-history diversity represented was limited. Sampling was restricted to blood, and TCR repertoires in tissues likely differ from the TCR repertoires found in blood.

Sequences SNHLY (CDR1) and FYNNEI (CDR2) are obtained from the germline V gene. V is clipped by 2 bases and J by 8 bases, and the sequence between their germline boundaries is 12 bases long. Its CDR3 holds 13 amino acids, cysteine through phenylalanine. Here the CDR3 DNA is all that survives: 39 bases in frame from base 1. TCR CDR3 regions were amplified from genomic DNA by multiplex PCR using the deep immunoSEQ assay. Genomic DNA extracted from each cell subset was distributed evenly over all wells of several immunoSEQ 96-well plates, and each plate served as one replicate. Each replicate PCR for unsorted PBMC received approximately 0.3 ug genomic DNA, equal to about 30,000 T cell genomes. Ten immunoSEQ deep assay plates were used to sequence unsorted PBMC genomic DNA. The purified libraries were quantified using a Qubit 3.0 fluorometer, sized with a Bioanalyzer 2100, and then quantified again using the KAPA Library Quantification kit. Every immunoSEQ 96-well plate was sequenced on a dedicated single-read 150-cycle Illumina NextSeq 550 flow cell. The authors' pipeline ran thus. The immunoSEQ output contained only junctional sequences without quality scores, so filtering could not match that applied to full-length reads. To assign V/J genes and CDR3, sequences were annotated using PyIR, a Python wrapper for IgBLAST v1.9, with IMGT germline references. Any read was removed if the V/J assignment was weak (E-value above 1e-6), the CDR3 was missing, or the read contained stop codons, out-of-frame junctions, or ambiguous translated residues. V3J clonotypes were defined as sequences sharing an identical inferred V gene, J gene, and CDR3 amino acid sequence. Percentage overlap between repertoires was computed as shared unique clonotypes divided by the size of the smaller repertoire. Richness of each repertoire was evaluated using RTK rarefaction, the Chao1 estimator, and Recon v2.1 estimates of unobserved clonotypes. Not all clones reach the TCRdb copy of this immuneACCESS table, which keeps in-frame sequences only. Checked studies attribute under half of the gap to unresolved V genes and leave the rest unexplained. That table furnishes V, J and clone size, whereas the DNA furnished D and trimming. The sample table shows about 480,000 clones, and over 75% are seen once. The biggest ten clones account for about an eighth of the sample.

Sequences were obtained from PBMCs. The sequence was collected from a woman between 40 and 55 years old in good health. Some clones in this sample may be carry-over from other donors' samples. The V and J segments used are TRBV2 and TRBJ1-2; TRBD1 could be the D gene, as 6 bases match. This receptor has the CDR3 CASSEPGARGYTF. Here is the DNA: TGTGCCAGCAGTGAACCGGGGGCGCGCGGCTACACCTTC.